This T cell receptor (beta chain) originates from a study of T cells in Graves' hyperthyroidism and ophthalmopathy. Whole-study findings and limits: Ophthalmopathy was separated from stable hyperthyroidism by a 13 V-J model.

V dropped 4 bases and J dropped 6 bases, with 13 bases sitting between them. This CDR3 has 13 amino acids. Germline V gives CDR1 MDHEN, CDR2 SYDVKM. RNA transcripts served as the template for amplifying TCR beta CDR3 regions. The primer set for the first-round RT-PCR of the TCR CDR3 was HTBI. MiXCR, applied by TCRdb to the multiplex PCR reads, yields one record per CDR3 protein. The data show 300,000 to 450,000 distinct CDR3 sequences, 25% seen once. Uncontrolled infections, other autoimmune diseases, pregnancy or lactation led to exclusion of patients. Extraction of PBMCs used more than 8.5 ml of fresh peripheral blood. This clonotype was picked up many times. Its target is not known.

The V gene is TRBV28, the J gene TRBJ2-7; D gene uncertain. Sequenced: blood. The clonotype comes from a man aged 45-60 years with Graves' hyperthyroidism. The DNA of the CDR3 is TGTGCCAGCAGTTCCCCACTGAATTCCGAGCAGTACTTC. Amino acids: CASSSPLNSEQYF.